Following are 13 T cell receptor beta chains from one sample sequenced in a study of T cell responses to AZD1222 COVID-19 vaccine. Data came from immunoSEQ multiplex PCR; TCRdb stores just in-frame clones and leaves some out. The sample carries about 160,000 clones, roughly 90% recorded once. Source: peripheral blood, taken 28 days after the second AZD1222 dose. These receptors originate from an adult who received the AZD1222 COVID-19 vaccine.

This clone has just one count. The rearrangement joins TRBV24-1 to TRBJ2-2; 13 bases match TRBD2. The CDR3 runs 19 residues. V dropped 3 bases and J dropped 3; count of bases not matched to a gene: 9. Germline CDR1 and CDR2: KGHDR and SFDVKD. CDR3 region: CATSDPRLAGGLDTGELFF. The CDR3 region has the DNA TGTGCCACCAGTGATCCGAGACTAGCGGGAGGCCTGGACACCGGGGAGCTGTTTTTT.

The CDR3 spells CASSPGQTPTTEAFF. The CDR3 bases are TGTGCCAGCAGTCCCGGACAGACCCCAACGACTGAAGCTTTCTTT. The rearrangement links TRBV28 to TRBJ1-1; possibly TRBD1 for D (6 bases). CDR3 length equals 15 residues. V dropped 5 bases and J dropped 5 bases, with 18 bases sitting between them. The germline gives CDR1 MDHEN, CDR2 SYDVKM.

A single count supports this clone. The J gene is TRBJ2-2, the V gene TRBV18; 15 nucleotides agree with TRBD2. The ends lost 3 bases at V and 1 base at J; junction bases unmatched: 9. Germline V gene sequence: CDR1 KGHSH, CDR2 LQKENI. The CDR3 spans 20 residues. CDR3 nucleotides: TGTGCCAGCTCACCTCCGGGACTAGCGGGAGGAATGAAGAACACCGGGGAGCTGTTTTTT. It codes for CASSPPGLAGGMKNTGELFF. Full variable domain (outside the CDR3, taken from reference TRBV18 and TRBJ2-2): NAGVMQNPRHLVRRRGQEARLRCSPMKGHSHVYWYRQLPEEGLKFMVYLQKENIIDESGMPKERFSAEFPKEGPSILRIQQVVRGDSAAYFCASSPPGLAGGMKNTGELFFGEGSRLTVL.

This chain's CDR3 is CASSLTRANYEQYF. The CDR3 coding sequence is TGTGCCAGCAGCTTAACTAGGGCAAACTACGAGCAGTACTTC. The V and J genes are TRBV11-3 and TRBJ2-7, with D perhaps TRBD2 (5 bases). The CDR3 consists of 14 residues. Trimming took 2 bases from V and 3 from J, leaving 11 bases between them. From germline, CDR1 is SGHNT and CDR2 YENEEA. Looking up the rest from reference TRBV11-3 and TRBJ2-7 gives the full variable domain: EAGVVQSPRYKIIEKKQPVAFWCNPISGHNTLYWYLQNLGQGPELLIRYENEEAVDDSQLPKDRFSAERLKGVDSTLKIQPAELGDSAVYLCASSLTRANYEQYFGPGTRLTVT.

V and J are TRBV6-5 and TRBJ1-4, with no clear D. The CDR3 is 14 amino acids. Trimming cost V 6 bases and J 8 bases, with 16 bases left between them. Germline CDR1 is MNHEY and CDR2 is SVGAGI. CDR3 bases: TGTGCCAGCAGAGCCCTGGGAGGGAGGGAAAAACTGTTTTTT. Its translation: CASRALGGREKLFF.

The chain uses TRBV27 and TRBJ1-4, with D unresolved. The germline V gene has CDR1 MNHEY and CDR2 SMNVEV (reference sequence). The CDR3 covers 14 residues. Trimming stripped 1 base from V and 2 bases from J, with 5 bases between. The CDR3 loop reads CASSLLGTNEKLFF. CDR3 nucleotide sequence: TGTGCCAGCAGTTTATTGGGGACTAATGAAAAACTGTTTTTT.

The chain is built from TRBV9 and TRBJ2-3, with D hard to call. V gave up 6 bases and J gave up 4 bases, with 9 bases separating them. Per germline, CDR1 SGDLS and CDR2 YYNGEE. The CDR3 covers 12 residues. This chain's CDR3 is CASNPGADTQYF. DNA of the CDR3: TGTGCCAGCAATCCGGGTGCAGATACGCAGTATTTT. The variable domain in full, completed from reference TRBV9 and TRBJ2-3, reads DSGVTQTPKHLITATGQRVTLRCSPRSGDLSVYWYQQSLDQGLQFLIQYYNGEERAKGNILERFSAQQFPDLHSELNLSSLELGDSALYFCASNPGADTQYFGPGTRLTVL.

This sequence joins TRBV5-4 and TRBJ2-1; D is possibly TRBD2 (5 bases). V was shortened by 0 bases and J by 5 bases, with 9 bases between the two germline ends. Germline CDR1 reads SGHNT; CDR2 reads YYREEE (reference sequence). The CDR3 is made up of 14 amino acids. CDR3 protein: CASSLGASNNEQFF. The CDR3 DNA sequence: TGTGCCAGCAGCTTGGGAGCTAGCAACAATGAGCAGTTCTTC.

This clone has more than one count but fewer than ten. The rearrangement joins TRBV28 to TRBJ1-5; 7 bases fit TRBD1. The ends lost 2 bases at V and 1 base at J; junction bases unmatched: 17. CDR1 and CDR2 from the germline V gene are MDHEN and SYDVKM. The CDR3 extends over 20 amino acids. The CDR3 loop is CASSLIPPLSTGASNQPQHF. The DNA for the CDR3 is TGTGCCAGCAGTTTAATCCCCCCCCTAAGTACAGGGGCCAGCAATCAGCCCCAGCATTTT.

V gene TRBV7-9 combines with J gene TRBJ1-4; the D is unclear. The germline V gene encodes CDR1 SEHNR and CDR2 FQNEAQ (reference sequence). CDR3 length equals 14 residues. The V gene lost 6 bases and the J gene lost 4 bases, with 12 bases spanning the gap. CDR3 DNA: TGTGCCAGCAGAACCCCACAGTTTAATGAAAAACTGTTTTTT. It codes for CASRTPQFNEKLFF.

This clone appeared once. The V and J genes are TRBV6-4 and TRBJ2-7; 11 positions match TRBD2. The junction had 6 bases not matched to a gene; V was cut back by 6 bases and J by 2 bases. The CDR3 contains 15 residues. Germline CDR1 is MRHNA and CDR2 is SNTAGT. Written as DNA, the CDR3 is TGTGCCAGCAGCCTACTAGCGGGAGCCCCCTACGAGCAGTACTTC. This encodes CASSLLAGAPYEQYF.

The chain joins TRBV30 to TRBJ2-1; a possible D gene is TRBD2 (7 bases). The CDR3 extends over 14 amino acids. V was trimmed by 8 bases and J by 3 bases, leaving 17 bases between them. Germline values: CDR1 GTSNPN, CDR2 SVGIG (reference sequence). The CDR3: CALQGLADYNEQFF. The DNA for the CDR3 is TGTGCCCTGCAGGGGCTAGCGGACTACAATGAGCAGTTCTTC.

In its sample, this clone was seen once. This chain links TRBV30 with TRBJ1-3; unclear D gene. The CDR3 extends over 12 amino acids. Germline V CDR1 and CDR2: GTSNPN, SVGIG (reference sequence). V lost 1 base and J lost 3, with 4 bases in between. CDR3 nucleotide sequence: TGTGCCTGGAGTGGGGGTGGAAACACCATATATTTT. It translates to CAWSGGGNTIYF.